This section outlines one TCR beta chain sequence together with its context. Its binding antigen is unknown. Base qualities are not recorded, but no much larger clone differs from it by a single base. The sample is drawn from a study of blood T cell repertoires in COVID-19 (dated by TCRdb to between 2020 and 2021). Study-level background: Collaborator samples came from the United States, Italy and Spain and covered acute and convalescent phases of COVID-19. The prospective study material was composed of cDNA or gDNA derived from T cells, B-cell-depleted T cells, or PBMCs. The dataset comprised deeply sampled blood TCRbeta repertoires from subjects exposed to, actively infected with, or recovered from COVID-19. A freely available public database, intended as a resource for researchers studying the immune response to SARS-CoV-2, is where the repertoires were released. Samples came from the ongoing ImmuneRACE study (first 160 participants) plus 1,254 subjects from 6 global collaborators. Sample metadata almost always included a de-identified subject ID, COVID-19 status, age in years and sex. HLA class I and class II types, where available, came from metadata supplied by the sample provider rather than from assay-based typing.

Broader findings and caveats from the paper: How much clinical and demographic metadata was included differed by source and by participant, and the metadata was provided uncurated.

TCRbeta CDR3 regions were amplified from genomic DNA using the immunoSEQ Assay, a bias-controlled multiplex PCR. As for the authors' bioinformatics: The number of nucleated cells in each sample was estimated by amplification of reference gene primers within the assay. Sequence reads were collapsed and filtered to measure the absolute abundance of every unique TCRbeta CDR3 rearrangement. For each sample, productive Simpson clonality was calculated as the square root of Simpson's diversity index over productive rearrangements. TCRdb stores this immuneACCESS table with in-frame sequences only. Part of the clones is absent; in the studies checked, under half of the shortfall reflects unresolved V genes, and no reason is known for the rest. V and J calls plus clone size are reproduced from that table; the DNA served to infer D and trimming. Across this sample there are over 300,000 clones, with 70% to 90% seen only once. Approximately 7.9% of the sample is taken by the ten largest.

Trimmed from V: 4 bases; trimmed from J: 0 bases; junction bases lacking a gene match: 7. For CDR1 and CDR2, the germline V gene lists SGHAT and FQNNGV. Reading from cysteine to phenylalanine, the CDR3 counts 19 amino acids. Only the CDR3 part of the read is kept: 57 bases, read in frame from the first base. Each collaborating institution followed its own protocols to collect whole blood in K2EDTA tubes. Collaborator samples were shipped for TCRbeta analysis as frozen whole blood, isolated PBMCs, or DNA extracted from either sample type. The origin of this receptor is a human donor in a cohort sampled during active COVID-19. The chain is assembled from TRBV11-2 and TRBJ2-6; 12 nucleotides in the junction match TRBD1. Sequences were obtained from peripheral blood. In nucleotide form, the sequence is TGTGCCAGCAGCTCAAACCGGGACAGGGGGCTCTCTGGGGCCAACGTCCTGACTTTC. This gives the protein CASSSNRDRGLSGANVLTF.